What follows are 28 T cell receptor beta chains derived from one specimen sequenced in a study of T cell responses to AZD1222 COVID-19 vaccine. The repertoire was sequenced with immunoSEQ multiplex PCR; TCRdb's copy has only in-frame clones and lacks some. The table lists fewer than 150,000 clones, 88% of them singletons. Sequences were derived from peripheral blood, sampled on day 0 of AZD1222 vaccination. These receptors were collected from an adult in good health.

J is TRBJ2-3 and V is TRBV6-1; tentative D call: TRBD2 (5 bases). Looked up from germline, CDR1 is MNHNS and CDR2 is SASEGT. This CDR3 has 16 residues. V dropped 0 bases and J dropped 1 base, with 11 bases sitting between them. CDR3 amino acids: CASSEALEGGTDTQYF. The CDR3 nucleotides are TGTGCCAGCAGTGAAGCGCTTGAGGGAGGCACAGATACGCAGTATTTT.

The V call is TRBV6-2 or TRBV6-3, the J call TRBJ2-7; 7 nucleotides align to TRBD2. Germline loops: CDR1 MNHEY, CDR2 SVGEGT. V was pared by 8 bases and J by 1 base, with 8 bases of the junction left unmatched. The length of the CDR3 is 14 residues. The CDR3 DNA reads TGTGCCAGCCGCCGTAGCGGGCCGTCCTACGAGCAGTACTTC. Translation: CASRRSGPSYEQYF.

This chain uses TRBV6-4 with TRBJ2-3; D assignment may be TRBD1 or TRBD2 (5 bases each). V was clipped by 0 bases and J by 8 bases, with 12 bases between them. This CDR3 spans 14 amino acids. Germline CDR1 is MRHNA and CDR2 is SNTAGT. In DNA form, the CDR3 reads TGTGCCAGCAGTGACTCAATGACAGCGGCTACGCAGTATTTT. Its translation is CASSDSMTAATQYF.

The gene calls are TRBV20-1 and TRBJ1-4; 7 bases map to TRBD1. Germline V lookup: CDR1 DFQATT, CDR2 SNEGSKA (reference sequence). V was clipped by 3 bases and J by 8 bases; unmatched bases: 6. The CDR3 loop spans 13 amino acids. CDR3 residues: CSASLPRGEKLFF. DNA of the CDR3: TGCAGTGCTAGTCTCCCCAGGGGGGAAAAACTGTTTTTT.

As DNA, the CDR3 is TGCGCCAGCAGCGCCTTTGCGGGAGATACGCAGTATTTT. It encodes CASSAFAGDTQYF. The chain uses TRBV4-3 and TRBJ2-3; D may be TRBD2 (5 bases). This CDR3 comprises 13 residues. CDR1 and CDR2 (germline): LGHNA, YSLEER. V lost 5 bases to trimming and J lost 5 bases, with 11 bases between them.

J is TRBJ1-3 and V is TRBV23-1, with D hard to call. TRBV23-1 is designated an ORF whose function remains uncertain. Trimming took 3 bases from V and 2 from J, leaving 11 bases between them. CDR3 length: 15 amino acids. The CDR3 DNA sequence: TGCGCCAGCAGTCAGTTGGGTAACCCTGGAAACACCATATATTTT. It encodes CASSQLGNPGNTIYF.

This chain uses TRBV14 with TRBJ1-1; D ambiguous. The CDR3 covers 14 residues. Trimming took 4 bases from V and 5 from J, leaving 14 bases between them. Germline V gene data show CDR1 as SGHDN and CDR2 as FVKESK. In DNA, the CDR3 is TGTGCCAGCAGCCCCCACAACAGTCGGACTGAAGCTTTCTTT. Its protein is CASSPHNSRTEAFF.

V is TRBV18 and J is TRBJ1-2; TRBD1 aligns across 8 bases. This CDR3 region has 14 residues. The trim removed 3 bases at V and 8 bases at J, leaving 8 bases unmatched. The germline CDR1 and CDR2 sequences are KGHSH and LQKENI. This chain's CDR3 is CASSPEDRVKGYTF. DNA for the CDR3: TGTGCCAGCTCACCTGAGGACAGGGTTAAAGGCTACACCTTC.

The V call is TRBV19, the J call TRBJ2-7; unclear D gene. V lost 0 bases and J lost 5, with 11 bases in between. The CDR3 spans 14 residues. Germline V gene sequence: CDR1 LNHDA, CDR2 SQIVND (reference sequence). The CDR3: CASSIDAWGNEQYF. CDR3 nucleotide sequence: TGTGCCAGTAGTATAGATGCTTGGGGAAACGAGCAGTACTTC. The entire variable domain, with the rest obtained from reference TRBV19 and TRBJ2-7, is as follows: DGGITQSPKYLFRKEGQNVTLSCEQNLNHDAMYWYRQDPGQGLRLIYYSQIVNDFQKGDIAEGYSVSREKKESFPLTVTSAQKNPTAFYLCASSIDAWGNEQYFGPGTRLTVT.

The V gene is TRBV6-5, the J gene TRBJ1-5; tentatively, D is TRBD1 (5 bases). Trimming left V 6 bases short and J 6 bases short, with 12 bases between. The germline CDR1 and CDR2 sequences are MNHEY and SVGAGI. The CDR3 extends over 13 amino acids. CDR3 loop: CASRVGEGQPQHF. Here the CDR3 DNA reads TGTGCCAGCAGAGTGGGGGAGGGTCAGCCCCAGCATTTT.

The rearrangement links TRBV11-2 to TRBJ2-2, with D possibly TRBD1 on 6 matching bases. The CDR3 length is 16 residues. The V end was cut by 8 bases, the J end by 2 bases, with 18 bases between. In germline, CDR1 is SGHAT, CDR2 FQNNGV. The CDR3, as DNA: TGTGCCAGCTCAGTCGGGACAACAGGAAACACCGGGGAGCTGTTTTTT. Translated: CASSVGTTGNTGELFF. Variable domain in full (rest from reference TRBV11-2 and TRBJ2-2): EAGVAQSPRYKIIEKRQSVAFWCNPISGHATLYWYQQILGQGPKLLIQFQNNGVVDDSQLPKDRFSAERLKGVDSTLKIQPAKLEDSAVYLCASSVGTTGNTGELFFGEGSRLTVL.

V and J are TRBV11-2 and TRBJ1-1; D unclear. The germline gives CDR1 SGHAT, CDR2 FQNNGV. CDR3 length: 11 residues. Trimming stripped 6 bases from V and 6 bases from J, with 8 bases between. The DNA of the CDR3 is TGTGCCAGCAGAATAAGCCCTGAAGCTTTCTTT. Its protein product is CASRISPEAFF.

The genes are TRBV1 and TRBJ1-2; the table's D gene call, TRBD1, was not cross checked with the DNA. TRBV1 is a pseudogene. The CDR3 runs to 15 residues. As DNA, the CDR3 is TGCACCAGCAGCCAAGAGGGCAGAGCTAACTATGGCTACACCTTC. Translating it yields CTSSQEGRANYGYTF.

CDR3: CASSQTWRGRNTGELFF. DNA of the CDR3: TGTGCCAGCAGCCAAACTTGGAGGGGGAGGAACACCGGGGAGCTGTTTTTT. The genes are TRBV3-1 (or the pseudogene TRBV3-2) and TRBJ2-2; D tentatively fits TRBD1 or TRBD2 (6 bases each). Germline-derived CDR1 and CDR2 are LGHDT and YNNKEL (reference sequence). The CDR3 sequence is 17 residues long. V shed 2 bases and J shed 1 base, with 14 bases lying between them.

The V and J genes are TRBV12-3 or TRBV12-4 and TRBJ1-5, with unresolved D. V dropped 3 bases and J dropped 5 bases, with 2 bases sitting between them. CDR3 size: 11 residues. This chain's CDR3 is CASSFDQPQHF. The DNA of the CDR3 is TGTGCCAGCAGTTTCGATCAGCCCCAGCATTTT.

The rearrangement uses TRBV20-1 and TRBJ2-1; no firm D call. Looked up from germline, CDR1 is DFQATT and CDR2 is SNEGSKA (reference sequence). V was shortened by 6 bases and J by 5 bases, with 5 bases between the two germline ends. The CDR3 length is 10 residues. Here the CDR3 reads CSASNNEQFF. CDR3 nucleotide sequence: TGCAGTGCATCAAACAATGAGCAGTTCTTC.

The genes are TRBV28 and TRBJ1-2; 7 bases map to TRBD1. This CDR3 contains 11 residues. V was clipped by 3 bases and J by 14 bases; unmatched bases: 6. The germline V gene has CDR1 MDHEN and CDR2 SYDVKM. CDR3 protein: CASSLAGGDTF. The CDR3 bases are TGTGCCAGCAGTTTGGCAGGGGGTGATACCTTC.

The count of this clone is one. The V call is TRBV7-9, the J call TRBJ2-1, with 9 nucleotides matching TRBD2. Germline CDR1 is SEHNR and CDR2 is FQNEAQ (reference sequence). V lost 0 bases, J lost 0 bases, and 6 bases stayed unmatched. The CDR3 contains 18 residues. Here the CDR3 reads CASSLASGRPRSYNEQFF. The CDR3 DNA follows: TGTGCCAGCAGCTTAGCTAGCGGGAGACCCCGCTCCTACAATGAGCAGTTCTTC.

This clone appeared a single time. The DNA for the CDR3 is TGTGCCATCAGTGGAAAGGTAGCGGGAGGGCTCACAGATACGCAGTATTTT. Protein sequence: CAISGKVAGGLTDTQYF. This chain links TRBV10-3 with TRBJ2-3; 11 positions agree with TRBD2. J lost 2 bases, V lost 4 bases, and 8 bases had no gene match. Germline V gene sequence: CDR1 ENHRY, CDR2 SYGVKD. The CDR3 loop spans 17 amino acids.

The genes are TRBV6-5 and TRBJ2-1; no definite D call. The V end was cut by 2 bases, the J end by 7 bases, with 12 bases between. Germline lookup yields CDR1 MNHEY and CDR2 SVGAGI. The CDR3 length is 14 residues. The CDR3 sequence: CASSYGKGSNEQFF. The CDR3 region has the DNA TGTGCCAGCAGTTACGGAAAGGGATCTAATGAGCAGTTCTTC.

The genes are TRBV9 and TRBJ2-7; the D gene is possibly TRBD1 (5 bases). Germline V gives CDR1 SGDLS, CDR2 YYNGEE. The CDR3 contains 15 residues. With 0 bases removed from V and 3 bases from J, the gap between germline ends came to 13 bases. CDR3 bases: TGTGCCAGCAGCGTAGGGCAGGGTCTCTTCTACGAGCAGTACTTC. Protein product: CASSVGQGLFYEQYF.

V gene TRBV27 combines with J gene TRBJ1-1, with D perhaps TRBD1 (5 bases). CDR3 length: 12 residues. V lost 4 bases, J lost 9 bases, and 12 bases lay in between. Germline CDR1 MNHEY, CDR2 SMNVEV (reference sequence). The CDR3 loop reads CASSSNRRQAFF. The DNA of the CDR3 is TGTGCCAGCAGTTCCAACAGGAGGCAAGCTTTCTTT.

About this clone: At one end the junction does not follow the germline gene, possibly because of a read error. The chain is built from TRBV7-2 and TRBJ2-3, with 12 bases lining up with TRBD2. The CDR3 consists of 16 residues. Germline-derived CDR1 and CDR2 are SGHTA and FQGNSA. This CDR3 is CASTLLAGGLTDTQYF. The CDR3 DNA sequence: TGTGCCAGCACCTTACTAGCGGGAGGCCTCACAGATACGCAGTATTTT. Full variable domain (remainder filled in from reference TRBV7-2 and TRBJ2-3): GAGVSQSPSNKVTEKGKDVELRCDPISGHTALYWYRQSLGQGLEFLIYFQGNSAPDKSGLPSDRFSAERTGGSVSTLTIQRTQQEDSAVYLCASTLLAGGLTDTQYFGPGTRLTVL.

Comment on this clone: Different DNA sequences within this sample yield the same CDR3. The chain recombines TRBV6-2 or TRBV6-3 with TRBJ2-7; D remains unclear. Per the germline V gene, CDR1 is MNHEY and CDR2 is SVGEGT. V lost 2 bases to trimming and J lost 0 bases, with 11 bases between them. CDR3 size: 15 residues. CDR3 coding DNA: TGTGCCAGCAGTTACGGTCGTGGGATCTCCTACGAGCAGTACTTC. Protein product: CASSYGRGISYEQYF.

The chain combines TRBV7-2 with TRBJ2-1; TRBD2 matches at 9 bases. The CDR3 has 16 residues. V lost 6 bases to trimming and J lost 3 bases; unmatched junction nucleotides: 9. Germline CDR1 SGHTA, CDR2 FQGNSA. In nucleotides, the CDR3 is TGTGCCAGCAGGCAAACCGGGACTAGCTTCTACAATGAGCAGTTCTTC. Translated, it gives CASRQTGTSFYNEQFF.

V usage is TRBV19 and J usage is TRBJ1-5; 12 nucleotides agree with TRBD1. The CDR3 covers 16 residues. Per the germline V gene, CDR1 is LNHDA and CDR2 is SQIVND (reference sequence). The chain's CDR3 is CVGTGGIFRSNQPQHF. The CDR3 DNA follows: TGTGTTGGGACAGGGGGCATATTTCGGAGCAATCAGCCCCAGCATTTT.

The chain links TRBV7-9 to TRBJ1-4; unclear D gene. V dropped 0 bases and J dropped 0 bases, with 8 bases sitting between them. This CDR3 region has 16 residues. Germline V CDR1 and CDR2: SEHNR, FQNEAQ (reference sequence). The CDR3: CASSLAQSATNEKLFF. In DNA form, the CDR3 reads TGTGCCAGCAGCTTAGCGCAGAGTGCAACTAATGAAAAACTGTTTTTT.

This chain joins TRBV28 and TRBJ1-2; D is perhaps TRBD1 (5 bases). The CDR3 contains 14 residues. V was pared by 6 bases and J by 5 bases, with 16 bases between. Germline lookup yields CDR1 MDHEN and CDR2 SYDVKM. The CDR3 here is CASRLPQVGYGYTF. The CDR3 DNA is TGTGCCAGCAGGCTACCACAGGTTGGGTATGGCTACACCTTC.